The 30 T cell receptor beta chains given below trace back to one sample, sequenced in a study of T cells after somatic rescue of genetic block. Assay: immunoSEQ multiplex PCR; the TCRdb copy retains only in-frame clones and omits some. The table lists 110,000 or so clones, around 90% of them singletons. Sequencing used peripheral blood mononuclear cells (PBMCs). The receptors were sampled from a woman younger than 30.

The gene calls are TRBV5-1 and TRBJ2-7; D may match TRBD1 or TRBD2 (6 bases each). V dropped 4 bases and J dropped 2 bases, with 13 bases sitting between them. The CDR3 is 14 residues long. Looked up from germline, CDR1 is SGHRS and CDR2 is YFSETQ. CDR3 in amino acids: CASSKYREAYEQYF. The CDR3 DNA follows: TGCGCCAGCAGCAAGTACAGGGAGGCCTACGAGCAGTACTTC.

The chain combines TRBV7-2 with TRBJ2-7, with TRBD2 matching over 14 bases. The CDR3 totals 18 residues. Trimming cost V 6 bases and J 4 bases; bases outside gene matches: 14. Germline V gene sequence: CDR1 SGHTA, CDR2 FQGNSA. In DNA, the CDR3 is TGTGCCAGCAGTCCGACTAGCGGGGGGGCCTCTTTGAGTTACGAGCAGTACTTC. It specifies CASSPTSGGASLSYEQYF.

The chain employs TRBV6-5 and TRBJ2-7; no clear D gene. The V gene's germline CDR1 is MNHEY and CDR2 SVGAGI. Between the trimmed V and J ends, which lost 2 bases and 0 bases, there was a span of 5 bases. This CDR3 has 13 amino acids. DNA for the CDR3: TGTGCCAGCAGTTACGACAACTCCTACGAGCAGTACTTC. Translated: CASSYDNSYEQYF.

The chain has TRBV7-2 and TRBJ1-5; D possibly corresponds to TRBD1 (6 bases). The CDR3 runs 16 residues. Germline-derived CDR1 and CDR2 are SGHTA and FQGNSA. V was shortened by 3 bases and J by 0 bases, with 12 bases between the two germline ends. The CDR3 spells CASSFGQPYSNQPQHF. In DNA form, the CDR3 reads TGTGCCAGCAGCTTCGGACAGCCTTATAGCAATCAGCCCCAGCATTTT.

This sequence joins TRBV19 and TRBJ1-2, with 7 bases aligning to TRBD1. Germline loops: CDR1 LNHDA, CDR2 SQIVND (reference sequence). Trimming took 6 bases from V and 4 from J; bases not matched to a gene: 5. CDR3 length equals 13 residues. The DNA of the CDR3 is TGTGCCAGTAGATCTCAGGGGGTCTATGGCTACACCTTC. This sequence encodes CASRSQGVYGYTF.

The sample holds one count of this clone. The CDR3 spells CASSATSGGTYEQYF. For the CDR3, the DNA is TGTGCCAGCAGTGCCACTAGCGGGGGGACCTACGAGCAGTACTTC. The chain recombines TRBV2 with TRBJ2-7, with 12 positions matching TRBD2. The J segment lost 2 bases and the V segment lost 4 bases, leaving 3 bases of the junction unmatched. Germline CDR1 is SNHLY and CDR2 is FYNNEI. CDR3 length: 15 residues.

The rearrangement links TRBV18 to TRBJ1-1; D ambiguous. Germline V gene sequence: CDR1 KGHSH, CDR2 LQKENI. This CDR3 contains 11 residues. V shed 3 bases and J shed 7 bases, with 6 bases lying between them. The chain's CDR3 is CASSPGVEAFF. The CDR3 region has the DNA TGTGCCAGCTCACCGGGCGTTGAAGCTTTCTTT.

As DNA, the CDR3 is TGTGCCAGTTCAGGACAGCCGAACTACGAGCAGTACTTC. Protein sequence: CASSGQPNYEQYF. V gene TRBV7-2 combines with J gene TRBJ2-7; D is perhaps TRBD1 (6 bases). The germline CDR1 and CDR2 sequences are SGHTA and FQGNSA. This CDR3 spans 13 amino acids. The V end lost 9 bases, the J end lost 3 bases, and 15 bases lay between the germline ends.

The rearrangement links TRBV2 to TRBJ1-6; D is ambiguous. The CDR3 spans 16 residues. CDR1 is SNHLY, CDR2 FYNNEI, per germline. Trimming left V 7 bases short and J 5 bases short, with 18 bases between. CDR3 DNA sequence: TGTGCCAGCATCGGAGATGGCATGTTGCATAATTCACCCCTCCACTTT. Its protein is CASIGDGMLHNSPLHF.

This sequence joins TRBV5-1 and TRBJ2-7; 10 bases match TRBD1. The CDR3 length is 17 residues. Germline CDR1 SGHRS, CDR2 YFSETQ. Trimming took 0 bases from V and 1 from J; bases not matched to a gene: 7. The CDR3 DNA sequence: TGCGCCAGCAGCTTGGGTTCAGGGACAGGGGAATCCTACGAGCAGTACTTC. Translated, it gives CASSLGSGTGESYEQYF.

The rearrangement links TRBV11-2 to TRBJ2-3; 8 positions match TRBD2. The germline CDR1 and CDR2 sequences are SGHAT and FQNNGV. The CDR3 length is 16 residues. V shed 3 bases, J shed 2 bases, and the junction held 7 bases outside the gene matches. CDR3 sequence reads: CASSLRAGAITDTQYF. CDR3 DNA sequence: TGTGCCAGCAGCTTGCGAGCGGGGGCTATCACAGATACGCAGTATTTT.

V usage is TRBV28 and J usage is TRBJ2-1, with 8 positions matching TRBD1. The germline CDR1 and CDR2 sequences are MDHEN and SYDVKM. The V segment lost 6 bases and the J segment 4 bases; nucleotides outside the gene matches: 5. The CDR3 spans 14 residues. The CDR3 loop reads CASRDRVSYNEQFF. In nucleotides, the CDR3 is TGTGCCAGCAGGGACAGGGTATCGTACAATGAGCAGTTCTTC.

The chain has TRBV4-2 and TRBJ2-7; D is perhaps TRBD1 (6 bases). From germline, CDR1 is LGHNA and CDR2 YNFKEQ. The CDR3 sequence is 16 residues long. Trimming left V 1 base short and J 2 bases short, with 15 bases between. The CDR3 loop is CASSQVHRELTYEQYF. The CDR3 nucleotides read TGTGCCAGCAGCCAAGTTCACAGGGAGTTGACCTACGAGCAGTACTTC.

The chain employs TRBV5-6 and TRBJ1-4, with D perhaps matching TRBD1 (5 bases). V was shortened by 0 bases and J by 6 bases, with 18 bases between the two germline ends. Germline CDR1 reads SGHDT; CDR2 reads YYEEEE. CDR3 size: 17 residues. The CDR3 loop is CASSLGGPRQAHEKLFF. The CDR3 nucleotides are TGTGCCAGCAGCTTGGGGGGACCCAGGCAGGCGCATGAAAAACTGTTTTTT.

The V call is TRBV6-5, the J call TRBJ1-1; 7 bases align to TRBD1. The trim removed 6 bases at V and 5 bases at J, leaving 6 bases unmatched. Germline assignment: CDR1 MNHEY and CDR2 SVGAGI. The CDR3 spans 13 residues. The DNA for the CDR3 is TGTGCCAGCAGGTTTACAGGGGTAACTGAAGCTTTCTTT. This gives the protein CASRFTGVTEAFF.

Here the CDR3 DNA reads TGTGCCAGCAGTTTCCGGGGAGAGGGCTACACCTTC. It codes for CASSFRGEGYTF. The V gene is TRBV28, the J gene TRBJ1-2, with D unclear. CDR3 size: 12 residues. The germline gives CDR1 MDHEN, CDR2 SYDVKM. V lost 3 bases and J lost 8, with 10 bases in between.

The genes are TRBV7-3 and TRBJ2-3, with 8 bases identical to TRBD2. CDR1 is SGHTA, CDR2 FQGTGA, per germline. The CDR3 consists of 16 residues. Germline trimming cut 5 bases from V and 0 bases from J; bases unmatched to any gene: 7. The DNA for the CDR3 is TGTGCCAGCAGCCCCGGGACTAGAACTAGCACAGATACGCAGTATTTT. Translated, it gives CASSPGTRTSTDTQYF.

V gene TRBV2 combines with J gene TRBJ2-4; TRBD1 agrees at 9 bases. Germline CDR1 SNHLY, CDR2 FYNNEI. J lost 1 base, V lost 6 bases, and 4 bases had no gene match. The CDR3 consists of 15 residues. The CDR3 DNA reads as TGTGCCAGCAGCCGGGACAGGGTGGCCAAAAACATTCAGTACTTC. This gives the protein CASSRDRVAKNIQYF.

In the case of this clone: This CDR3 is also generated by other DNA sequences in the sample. The CDR3 is CASSLRDTEAFF. DNA for the CDR3: TGTGCCAGCAGCTTGAGAGACACTGAAGCTTTCTTT. The V and J genes are TRBV5-6 and TRBJ1-1; D is undetermined. CDR1 and CDR2 from the germline V gene are SGHDT and YYEEEE. V was shortened by 1 base and J by 3 bases, with 4 bases between the two germline ends. The CDR3 has 12 amino acids.

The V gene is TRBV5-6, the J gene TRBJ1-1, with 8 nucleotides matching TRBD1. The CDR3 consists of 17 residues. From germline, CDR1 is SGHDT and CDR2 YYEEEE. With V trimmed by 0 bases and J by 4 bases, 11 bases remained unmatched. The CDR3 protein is CASSLEGATGGSTEAFF. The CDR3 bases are TGTGCCAGCAGCTTGGAAGGGGCCACAGGGGGTAGCACTGAAGCTTTCTTT. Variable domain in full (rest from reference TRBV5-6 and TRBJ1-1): DAGVTQSPTHLIKTRGQQVTLRCSPKSGHDTVSWYQQALGQGPQFIFQYYEEEERQRGNFPDRFSGHQFPNYSSELNVNALLLGDSALYLCASSLEGATGGSTEAFFGQGTRLTVV.

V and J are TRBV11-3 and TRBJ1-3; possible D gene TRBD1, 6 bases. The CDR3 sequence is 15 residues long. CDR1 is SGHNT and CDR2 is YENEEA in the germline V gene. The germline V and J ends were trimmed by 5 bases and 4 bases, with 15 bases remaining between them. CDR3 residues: CASSPPGGGGNTIYF. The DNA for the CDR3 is TGTGCCAGCAGCCCCCCCGGGGGGGGCGGAAACACCATATATTTT.

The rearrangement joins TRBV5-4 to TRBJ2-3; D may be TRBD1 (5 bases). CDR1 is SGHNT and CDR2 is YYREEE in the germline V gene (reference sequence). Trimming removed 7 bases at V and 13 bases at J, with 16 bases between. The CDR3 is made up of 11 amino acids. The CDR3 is CASGKPGREYF. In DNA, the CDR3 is TGTGCCAGCGGCAAGCCAGGCAGGGAGTATTTT.

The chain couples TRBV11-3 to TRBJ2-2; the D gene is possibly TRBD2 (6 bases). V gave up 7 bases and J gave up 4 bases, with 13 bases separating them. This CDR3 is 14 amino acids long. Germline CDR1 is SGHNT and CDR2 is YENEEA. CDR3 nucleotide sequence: TGTGCCAGCACCCTTGGGGGGATCACCGGGGAGCTGTTTTTT. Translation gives CASTLGGITGELFF.

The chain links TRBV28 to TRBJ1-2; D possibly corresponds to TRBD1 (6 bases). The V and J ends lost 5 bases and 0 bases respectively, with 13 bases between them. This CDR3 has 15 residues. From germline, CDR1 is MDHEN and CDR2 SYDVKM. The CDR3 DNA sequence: TGTGCCAGCAGTATACAGGGCCCAGCTAACTATGGCTACACCTTC. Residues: CASSIQGPANYGYTF.

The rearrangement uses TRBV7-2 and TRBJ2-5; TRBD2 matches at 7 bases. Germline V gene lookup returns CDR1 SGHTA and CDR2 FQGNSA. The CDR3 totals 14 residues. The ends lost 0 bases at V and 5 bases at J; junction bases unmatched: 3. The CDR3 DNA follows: TGTGCCAGCAGCTTAGCGGGAGGGAAGGAGACCCAGTACTTC. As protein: CASSLAGGKETQYF.

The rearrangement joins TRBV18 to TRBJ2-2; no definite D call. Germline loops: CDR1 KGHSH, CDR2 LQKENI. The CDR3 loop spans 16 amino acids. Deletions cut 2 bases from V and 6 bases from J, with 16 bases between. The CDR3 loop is CASSPNGLGNAGELFF. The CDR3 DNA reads TGTGCCAGCTCACCAAACGGGTTAGGGAATGCCGGGGAGCTGTTTTTT.

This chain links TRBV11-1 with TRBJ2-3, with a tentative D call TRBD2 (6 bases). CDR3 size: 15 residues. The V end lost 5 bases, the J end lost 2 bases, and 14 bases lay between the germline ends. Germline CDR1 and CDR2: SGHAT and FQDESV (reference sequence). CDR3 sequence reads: CASSPSGPPTDTQYF. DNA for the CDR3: TGTGCCAGCAGCCCGAGCGGGCCACCCACAGATACGCAGTATTTT.

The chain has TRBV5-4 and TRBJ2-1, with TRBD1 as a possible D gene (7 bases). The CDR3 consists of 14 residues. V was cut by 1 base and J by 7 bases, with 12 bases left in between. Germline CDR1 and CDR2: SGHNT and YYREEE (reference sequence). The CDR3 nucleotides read TGTGCCAGCAGCTTGTCGTCAGGGGGGAATGAGCAGTTCTTC. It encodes CASSLSSGGNEQFF. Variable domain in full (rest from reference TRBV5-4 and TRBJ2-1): ETGVTQSPTHLIKTRGQQVTLRCSSQSGHNTVSWYQQALGQGPQFIFQYYREEENGRGNFPPRFSGLQFPNYSSELNVNALELDDSALYLCASSLSSGGNEQFFGPGTRLTVL.

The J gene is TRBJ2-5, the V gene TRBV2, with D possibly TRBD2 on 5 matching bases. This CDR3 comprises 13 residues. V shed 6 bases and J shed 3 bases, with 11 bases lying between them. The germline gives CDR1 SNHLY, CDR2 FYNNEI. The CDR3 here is CASSRKTKETQYF. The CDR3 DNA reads TGTGCCAGCAGCCGAAAGACTAAAGAGACCCAGTACTTC.

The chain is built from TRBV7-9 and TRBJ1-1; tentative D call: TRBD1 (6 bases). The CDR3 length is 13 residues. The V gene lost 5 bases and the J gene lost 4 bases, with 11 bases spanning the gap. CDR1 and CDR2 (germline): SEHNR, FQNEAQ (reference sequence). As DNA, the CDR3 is TGTGCCAGCAGCACGGACAGCTCCACTGAAGCTTTCTTT. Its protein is CASSTDSSTEAFF.